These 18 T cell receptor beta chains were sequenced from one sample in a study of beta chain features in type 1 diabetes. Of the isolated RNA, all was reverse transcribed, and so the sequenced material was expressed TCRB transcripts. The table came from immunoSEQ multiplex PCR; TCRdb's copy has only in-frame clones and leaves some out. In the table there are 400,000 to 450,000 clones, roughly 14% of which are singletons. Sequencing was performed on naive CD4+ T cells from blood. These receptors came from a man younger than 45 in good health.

The CDR3 region has the DNA TGTGCCACCGAAGCAGGGGGCGTGGAGACCCAGTACTTC. Translation: CATEAGGVETQYF. The J gene is TRBJ2-5, the V gene TRBV19, with 8 bases fitting TRBD1. This CDR3 is 13 amino acids long. With V trimmed by 10 bases and J by 5 bases, 9 bases remained unmatched. Germline-derived CDR1 and CDR2 are LNHDA and SQIVND (reference sequence).

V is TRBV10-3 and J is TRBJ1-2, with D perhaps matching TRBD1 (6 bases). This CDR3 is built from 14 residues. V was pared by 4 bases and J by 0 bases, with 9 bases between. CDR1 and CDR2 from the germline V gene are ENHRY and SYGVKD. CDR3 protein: CAISGGTTNYGYTF. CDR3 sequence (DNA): TGTGCCATCAGTGGAGGGACAACTAACTATGGCTACACCTTC.

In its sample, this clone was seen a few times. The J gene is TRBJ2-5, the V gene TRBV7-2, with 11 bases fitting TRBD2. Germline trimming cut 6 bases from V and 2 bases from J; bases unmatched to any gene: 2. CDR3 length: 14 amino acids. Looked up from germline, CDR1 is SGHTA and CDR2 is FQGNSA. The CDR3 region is CASSLAGGQETQYF. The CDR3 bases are TGTGCCAGCAGTCTAGCGGGGGGTCAAGAGACCCAGTACTTC. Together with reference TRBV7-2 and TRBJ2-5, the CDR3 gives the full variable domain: GAGVSQSPSNKVTEKGKDVELRCDPISGHTALYWYRQSLGQGLEFLIYFQGNSAPDKSGLPSDRFSAERTGGSVSTLTIQRTQQEDSAVYLCASSLAGGQETQYFGPGTRLLVL.

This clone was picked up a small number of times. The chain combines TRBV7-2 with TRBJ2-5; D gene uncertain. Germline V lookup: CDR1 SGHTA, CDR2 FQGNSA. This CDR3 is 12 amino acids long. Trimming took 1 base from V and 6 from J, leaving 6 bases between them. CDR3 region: CASSLVSKTQYF. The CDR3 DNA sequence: TGTGCCAGCAGCTTAGTTAGCAAGACCCAGTACTTC.

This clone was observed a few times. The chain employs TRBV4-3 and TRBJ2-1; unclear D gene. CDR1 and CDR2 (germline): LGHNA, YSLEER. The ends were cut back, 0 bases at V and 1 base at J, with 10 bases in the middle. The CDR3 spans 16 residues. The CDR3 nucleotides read TGCGCCAGCAGCCAAGATAAAGCCGTTTCCTACAATGAGCAGTTCTTC. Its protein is CASSQDKAVSYNEQFF.

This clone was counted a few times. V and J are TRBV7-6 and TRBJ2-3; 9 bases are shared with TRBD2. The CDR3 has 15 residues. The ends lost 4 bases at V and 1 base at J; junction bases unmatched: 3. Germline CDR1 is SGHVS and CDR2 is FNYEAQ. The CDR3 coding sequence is TGTGCCAGCAGCTGGGCTAGCGGGGGCACAGATACGCAGTATTTT. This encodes CASSWASGGTDTQYF.

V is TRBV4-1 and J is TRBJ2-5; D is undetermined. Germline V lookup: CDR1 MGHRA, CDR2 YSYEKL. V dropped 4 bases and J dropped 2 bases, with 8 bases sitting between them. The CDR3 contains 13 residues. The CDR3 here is CASSLALQETQYF. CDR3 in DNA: TGCGCCAGCAGCCTGGCACTACAAGAGACCCAGTACTTC.

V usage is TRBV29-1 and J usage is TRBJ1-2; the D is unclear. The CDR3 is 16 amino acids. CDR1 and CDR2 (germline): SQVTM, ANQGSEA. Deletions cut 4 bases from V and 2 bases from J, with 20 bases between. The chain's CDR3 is CSVGTHHAGSNYGYTF. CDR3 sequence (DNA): TGCAGCGTTGGAACCCACCACGCGGGGAGCAACTATGGCTACACCTTC. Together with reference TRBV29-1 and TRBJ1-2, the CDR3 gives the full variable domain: SAVISQKPSRDICQRGTSLTIQCQVDSQVTMMFWYRQQPGQSLTLIATANQGSEATYESGFVIDKFPISRPNLTFSTLTVSNMSPEDSSIYLCSVGTHHAGSNYGYTFGSGTRLTVV.

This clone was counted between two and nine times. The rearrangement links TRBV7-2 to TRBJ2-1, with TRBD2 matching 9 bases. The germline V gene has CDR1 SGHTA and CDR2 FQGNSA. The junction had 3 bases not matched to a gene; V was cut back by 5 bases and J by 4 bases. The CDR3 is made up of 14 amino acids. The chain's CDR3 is CASSEREVYNEQFF. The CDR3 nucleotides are TGTGCCAGCAGCGAGCGGGAGGTTTACAATGAGCAGTTCTTC.

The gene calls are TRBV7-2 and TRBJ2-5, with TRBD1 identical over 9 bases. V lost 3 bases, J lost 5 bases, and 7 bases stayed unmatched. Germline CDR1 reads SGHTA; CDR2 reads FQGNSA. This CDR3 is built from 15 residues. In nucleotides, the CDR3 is TGTGCCAGCAGCTTGGGCTACAGGGGGCTGGAGACCCAGTACTTC. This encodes CASSLGYRGLETQYF. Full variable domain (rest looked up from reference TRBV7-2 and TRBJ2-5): GAGVSQSPSNKVTEKGKDVELRCDPISGHTALYWYRQSLGQGLEFLIYFQGNSAPDKSGLPSDRFSAERTGGSVSTLTIQRTQQEDSAVYLCASSLGYRGLETQYFGPGTRLLVL.

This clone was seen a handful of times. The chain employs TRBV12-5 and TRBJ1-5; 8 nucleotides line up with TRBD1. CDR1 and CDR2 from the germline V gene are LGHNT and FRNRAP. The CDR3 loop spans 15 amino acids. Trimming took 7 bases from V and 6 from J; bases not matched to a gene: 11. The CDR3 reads CASAPGQGDTQPQHF. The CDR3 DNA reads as TGTGCTAGTGCCCCTGGACAGGGCGACACTCAGCCCCAGCATTTT. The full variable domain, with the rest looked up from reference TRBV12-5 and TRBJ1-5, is DARVTQTPRHKVTEMGQEVTMRCQPILGHNTVFWYRQTMMQGLELLAYFRNRAPLDDSGMPKDRFSAEMPDATLATLKIQPSEPRDSAVYFCASAPGQGDTQPQHFGDGTRLSIL.

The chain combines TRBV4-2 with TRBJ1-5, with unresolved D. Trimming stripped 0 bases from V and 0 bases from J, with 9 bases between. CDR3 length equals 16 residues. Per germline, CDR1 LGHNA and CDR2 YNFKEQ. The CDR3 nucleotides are TGTGCCAGCAGCCAAGAGGGAGGGTATAGCAATCAGCCCCAGCATTTT. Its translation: CASSQEGGYSNQPQHF.

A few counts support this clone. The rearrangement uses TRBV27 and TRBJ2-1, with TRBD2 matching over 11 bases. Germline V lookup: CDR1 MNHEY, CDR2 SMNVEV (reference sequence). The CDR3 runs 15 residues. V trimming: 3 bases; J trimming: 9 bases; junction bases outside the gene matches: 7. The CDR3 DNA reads TGTGCCAGCAGTTTGCTAGCGGGAGGAGGAGGTGAGCAGTTCTTC. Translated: CASSLLAGGGGEQFF.

CDR3 sequence reads: CSVSQGVYNQPQHF. CDR3 nucleotide sequence: TGCAGCGTTTCACAGGGGGTATACAATCAGCCCCAGCATTTT. This chain links TRBV29-1 with TRBJ1-5, with 8 bases fitting TRBD1. The CDR3 contains 14 residues. Trimming cost V 5 bases and J 3 bases; bases outside gene matches: 6. CDR1 is SQVTM, CDR2 ANQGSEA, per germline.

Here the CDR3 DNA reads TGCGCCAGCAGCCAAGTACTGACTAGCGGAGCCTACAATGAGCAGTTCTTC. It is translated as CASSQVLTSGAYNEQFF. The chain recombines TRBV4-3 with TRBJ2-1; 9 bases fit TRBD2. J gave up 2 bases and V 1 base, and 6 bases lay outside the gene matches. CDR1 LGHNA and CDR2 YSLEER come from the germline V gene. There are 17 residues in the CDR3.

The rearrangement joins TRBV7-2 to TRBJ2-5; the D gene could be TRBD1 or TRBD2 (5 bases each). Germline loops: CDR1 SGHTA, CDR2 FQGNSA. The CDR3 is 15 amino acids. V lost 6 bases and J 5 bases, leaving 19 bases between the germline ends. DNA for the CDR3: TGTGCCAGCAGAAAACGTTCAGGGAGTGGGGAGACCCAGTACTTC. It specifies CASRKRSGSGETQYF.

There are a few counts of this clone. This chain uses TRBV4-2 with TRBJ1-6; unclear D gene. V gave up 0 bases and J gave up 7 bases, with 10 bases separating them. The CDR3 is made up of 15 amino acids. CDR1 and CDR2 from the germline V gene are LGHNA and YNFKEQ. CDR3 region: CASSQEAQKNSPLHF. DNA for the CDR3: TGTGCCAGCAGCCAAGAGGCCCAGAAAAATTCACCCCTCCACTTT.

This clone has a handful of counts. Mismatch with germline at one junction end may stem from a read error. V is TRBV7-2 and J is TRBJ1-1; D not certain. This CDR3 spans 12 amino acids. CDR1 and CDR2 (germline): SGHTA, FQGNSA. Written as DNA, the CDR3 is TGTGCCAGCAGTCAGAATAAAGGCCGGGAGTCCTTT. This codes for CASSQNKGRESF.